This TCR beta chain emerged from a study of radiotherapy plus CTLA-4 blockade in lung cancer. For the study at large: Objective responses arose in approximately 17% of patients, and approximately 28% experienced disease control. Overall study results and limits: Reported findings show early blood T cell clone dynamics, with interferon-beta, best predicted response. Clones of tumor-derived TCRs expanded in blood after radiotherapy plus ipilimumab.

The data were produced by immunoSEQ multiplex PCR, yet TCRdb's version contains in-frame clones alone and is incomplete. The sample consists of around 59,000 clones, 70% to 80% of them appearing once. This clone was detected only once. Its matching antigen is unknown. The germline gives CDR1 MNHEY, CDR2 SMNVEV (reference sequence). Trimming took off 3 bases at V and 0 bases at J, with 9 bases between the two ends. There are 15 residues in the CDR3. The gene calls are TRBV27 and TRBJ1-5; D call uncertain. This clonotype was obtained from a human donor with non-small cell lung cancer whose response to radiotherapy plus ipilimumab could not be evaluated. This sample comprised peripheral blood, obtained from a patient treated with radiotherapy plus ipilimumab. CDR3 bases: TGTGCCAGCAGTTTTGGACGGGGTAGCAATCAGCCCCAGCATTTT. This encodes CASSFGRGSNQPQHF.